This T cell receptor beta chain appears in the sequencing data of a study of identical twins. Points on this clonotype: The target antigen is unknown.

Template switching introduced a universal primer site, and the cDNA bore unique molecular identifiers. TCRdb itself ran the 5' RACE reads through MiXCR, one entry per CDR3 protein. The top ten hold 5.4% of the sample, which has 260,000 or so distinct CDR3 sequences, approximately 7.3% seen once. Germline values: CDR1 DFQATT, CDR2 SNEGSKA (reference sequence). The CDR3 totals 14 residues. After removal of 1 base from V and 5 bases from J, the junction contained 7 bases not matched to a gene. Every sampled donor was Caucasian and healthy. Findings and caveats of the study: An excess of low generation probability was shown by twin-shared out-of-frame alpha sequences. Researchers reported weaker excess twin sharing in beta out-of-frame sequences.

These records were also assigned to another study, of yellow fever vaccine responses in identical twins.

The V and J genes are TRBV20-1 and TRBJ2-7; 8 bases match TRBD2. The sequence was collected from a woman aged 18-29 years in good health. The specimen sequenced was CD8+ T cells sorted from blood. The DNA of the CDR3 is TGCAGTGCTAGAGGTCTTAGCGGGATAGACGAGCAGTACTTC. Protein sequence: CSARGLSGIDEQYF.